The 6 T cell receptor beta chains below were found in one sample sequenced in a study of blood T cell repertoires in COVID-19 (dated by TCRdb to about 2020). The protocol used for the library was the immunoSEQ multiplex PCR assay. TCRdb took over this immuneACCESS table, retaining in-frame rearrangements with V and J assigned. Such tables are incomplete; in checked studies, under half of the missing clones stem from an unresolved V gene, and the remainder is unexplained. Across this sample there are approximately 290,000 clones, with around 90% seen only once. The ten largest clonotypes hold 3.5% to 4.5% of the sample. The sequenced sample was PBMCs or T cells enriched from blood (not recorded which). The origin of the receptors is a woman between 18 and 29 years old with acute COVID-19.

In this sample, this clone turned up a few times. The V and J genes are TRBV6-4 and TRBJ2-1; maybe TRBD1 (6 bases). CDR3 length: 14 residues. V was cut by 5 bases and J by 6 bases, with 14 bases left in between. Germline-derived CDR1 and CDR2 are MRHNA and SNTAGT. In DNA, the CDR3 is TGTGCCAGCAGTCTGGGGGACACCGCCAATGAGCAGTTCTTC. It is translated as CASSLGDTANEQFF.

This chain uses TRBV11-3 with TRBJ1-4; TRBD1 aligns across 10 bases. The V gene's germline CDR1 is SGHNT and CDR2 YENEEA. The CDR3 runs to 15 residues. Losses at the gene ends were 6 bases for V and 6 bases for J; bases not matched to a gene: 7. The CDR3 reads CASRESGTGDEKLFF. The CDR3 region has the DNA TGTGCCAGCAGGGAATCCGGGACAGGGGATGAAAAACTGTTTTTT.

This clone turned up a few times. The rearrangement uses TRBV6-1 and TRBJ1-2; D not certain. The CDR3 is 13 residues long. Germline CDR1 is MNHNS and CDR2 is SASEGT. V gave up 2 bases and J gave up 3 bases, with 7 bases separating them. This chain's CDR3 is CASSENVDYGYTF. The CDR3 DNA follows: TGTGCCAGCAGTGAAAACGTAGACTATGGCTACACCTTC.

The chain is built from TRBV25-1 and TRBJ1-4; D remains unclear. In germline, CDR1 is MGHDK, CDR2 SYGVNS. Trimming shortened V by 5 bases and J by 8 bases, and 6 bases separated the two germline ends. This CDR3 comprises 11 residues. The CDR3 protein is CASSRGEKLFF. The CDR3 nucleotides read TGTGCCAGCAGTCGAGGCGAAAAACTGTTTTTT.

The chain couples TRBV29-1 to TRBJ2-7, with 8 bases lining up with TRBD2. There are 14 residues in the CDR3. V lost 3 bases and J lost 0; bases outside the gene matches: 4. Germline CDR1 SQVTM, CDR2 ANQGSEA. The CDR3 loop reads CSVDGGRYSYEQYF. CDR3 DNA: TGCAGCGTTGACGGCGGGAGGTACTCCTACGAGCAGTACTTC.

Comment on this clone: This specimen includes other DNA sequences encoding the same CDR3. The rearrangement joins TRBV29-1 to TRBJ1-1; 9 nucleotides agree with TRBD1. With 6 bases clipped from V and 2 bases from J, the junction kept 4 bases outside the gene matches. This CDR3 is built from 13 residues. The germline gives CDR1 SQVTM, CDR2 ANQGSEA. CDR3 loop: CSVRGQGNTEAFF. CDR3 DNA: TGCAGCGTCAGGGGACAGGGAAACACTGAAGCTTTCTTT.